This T cell receptor beta chain was observed in a study of blood T cell repertoires in COVID-19. Study at large: PBMCs, B-cell-depleted T cells, or T cells provided the cDNA or gDNA that made up the material.

Germline CDR1 is SGHRS and CDR2 is YFSETQ. The CDR3 extends over 20 amino acids. V trimming: 4 bases; J trimming: 1 base; junction bases outside the gene matches: 15. Sequencing used immunoSEQ multiplex PCR; TCRdb keeps in-frame clones, though not all of them. The table lists about 160,000 clones, about 80% of them singletons. The rearrangement links TRBV5-1 to TRBJ2-3, with 13 bases fitting TRBD2. The material sequenced was peripheral blood. The receptor was isolated from a man aged 60 to 69 with acute or convalescent COVID-19. CDR3 sequence: CASSPGLAGVLRRGTDTQYF. The CDR3 region has the DNA TGCGCCAGCAGCCCTGGACTAGCGGGGGTTCTGCGTCGGGGCACAGATACGCAGTATTTT.